This TCR beta chain was documented in a study of tumor and adjacent non-tumor tissue in lung cancer. Overall study results and limits: Tumor TCR diversity, when higher, was linked to shorter survival.

The template was RNA from unsorted bulk tissue. Distant lung tissue was collected more than 3 cm away from the tumor edge. The CDR3 runs to 16 residues. V gave up 4 bases and J gave up 8 bases; unmatched junction bases: 12. Per germline, CDR1 SGHTA and CDR2 FQGNSA. In its sample, this clonotype was seen a few times. As yet, its antigen is unknown. The library came from three nested PCR rounds adapted from ARM-PCR protocols. MiXCR was run by TCRdb on the multiplex PCR reads, yielding one entry per CDR3 protein. The data contain more than 85,000 distinct CDR3 sequences, approximately 65% of them singletons.

This chain uses TRBV7-2 with TRBJ2-7, with 12 bases that match TRBD2. This clonotype was sampled from a young man with non-small cell lung cancer. Sequencing was done on a sample of distant non-tumor lung tissue. The CDR3: CASSSDRLAGEDKQYF. Written as DNA, the CDR3 is TGTGCCAGCAGCTCCGACCGACTAGCGGGGGAGGATAAGCAGTACTTC. Using reference TRBV7-2 and TRBJ2-7 for the parts outside the CDR3, the full variable domain is GAGVSQSPSNKVTEKGKDVELRCDPISGHTALYWYRQSLGQGLEFLIYFQGNSAPDKSGLPSDRFSAERTGGSVSTLTIQRTQQEDSAVYLCASSSDRLAGEDKQYFGPGTRLTVT.